A single sample is the source of the 19 T cell receptor beta chains below, sequenced in a study of cytomegalovirus exposure and HLA in healthy donors. The PCR had 60 Vbeta and 13 Jbeta primers. TCRdb's copy holds only in-frame clones and misses some; the assay was immunoSEQ multiplex PCR. The table lists over 95,000 clones, roughly three quarters of them singletons. Sequenced input: PBMCs. The origin of the receptors is a woman between 40 and 55 years old in good health and CMV-seropositive.

V gene TRBV6-1 combines with J gene TRBJ2-1, with D hard to call. The CDR3 runs 13 residues. V lost 8 bases and J 7 bases, leaving 15 bases between the germline ends. CDR1 is MNHNS, CDR2 SASEGT, per germline. The DNA for the CDR3 is TGTGCCAGCGAGGTAGTGGCCTTTAATGAGCAGTTCTTC. Residues: CASEVVAFNEQFF.

V is TRBV25-1 and J is TRBJ2-2; a weak D match, TRBD2 (5 bases). This CDR3 comprises 14 residues. V lost 10 bases, J lost 0 bases, and 12 bases lay in between. Germline CDR1 and CDR2: MGHDK and SYGVNS. DNA of the CDR3: TGTGCCAACGGCCGGACTGCGAACACCGGGGAGCTGTTTTTT. Its translation: CANGRTANTGELFF.

This rearrangement joins TRBV9 to TRBJ2-5, with 9 bases fitting TRBD1. Looked up from germline, CDR1 is SGDLS and CDR2 is YYNGEE. This CDR3 is built from 15 residues. V lost 0 bases, J lost 3 bases, and 3 bases stayed unmatched. The CDR3 sequence is CASSVEQGAKETQYF. For the CDR3, the DNA is TGTGCCAGCAGCGTAGAACAGGGGGCGAAAGAGACCCAGTACTTC.

This chain links TRBV6-4 with TRBJ2-2; D is ambiguous. Germline V gene lookup returns CDR1 MRHNA and CDR2 SNTAGT. The CDR3 is made up of 14 amino acids. Trimming removed 4 bases at V and 4 bases at J, with 10 bases between. CDR3 region: CASSATPGTGELFF. DNA for the CDR3: TGTGCCAGCAGTGCGACACCCGGCACCGGGGAGCTGTTTTTT.

This chain joins TRBV30 and TRBJ1-3; maybe TRBD1 (6 bases). Germline lookup yields CDR1 GTSNPN and CDR2 SVGIG (reference sequence). The V gene lost 5 bases and the J gene lost 4 bases, with 12 bases spanning the gap. CDR3 size: 13 residues. The chain's CDR3 is CAWGPGQGNTIYF. As DNA, the CDR3 is TGTGCCTGGGGCCCCGGACAGGGAAACACCATATATTTT. Based on the CDR3 plus reference TRBV30 and TRBJ1-3, the full variable domain is SQTIHQWPATLVQPVGSPLSLECTVEGTSNPNLYWYRQAAGRGLQLLFYSVGIGQISSEVPQNLSASRPQDRQFILSSKKLLLSDSGFYLCAWGPGQGNTIYFGEGSWLTVV.

The count of this clone is one. The V and J genes are TRBV2 and TRBJ1-1, with D perhaps TRBD1 (6 bases). Trimming took off 5 bases at V and 4 bases at J, with 11 bases between the two ends. The CDR3 has 13 residues. Germline CDR1 SNHLY, CDR2 FYNNEI. CDR3 region: CASSTGGVTEAFF. In nucleotides, the CDR3 is TGTGCCAGCAGTACGGGGGGCGTCACTGAAGCTTTCTTT.

V is TRBV5-1 and J is TRBJ2-1; D is ambiguous. Deletions cut 4 bases from V and 1 base from J, with 6 bases between. The CDR3 runs to 13 residues. Germline lookup yields CDR1 SGHRS and CDR2 YFSETQ. CDR3 region: CASSLGSYNEQFF. The CDR3 DNA sequence: TGCGCCAGCAGCCTCGGTTCCTACAATGAGCAGTTCTTC. The variable domain in full, completed from reference TRBV5-1 and TRBJ2-1, reads KAGVTQTPRYLIKTRGQQVTLSCSPISGHRSVSWYQQTPGQGLQFLFEYFSETQRNKGNFPGRFSGRQFSNSRSEMNVSTLELGDSALYLCASSLGSYNEQFFGPGTRLTVL.

The V gene is TRBV30, the J gene TRBJ2-1; tentatively, D is TRBD2 (6 bases). This CDR3 comprises 11 residues. Trimming shortened V by 5 bases and J by 8 bases, and 10 bases separated the two germline ends. Germline V gene sequence: CDR1 GTSNPN, CDR2 SVGIG (reference sequence). CDR3 amino acids: CAWGSGYEQFF. The CDR3 DNA reads as TGTGCCTGGGGTAGCGGCTATGAGCAGTTCTTC.

The chain employs TRBV5-4 and TRBJ1-4, with 8 bases that match TRBD1. The CDR3 is made up of 17 amino acids. The ends lost 5 bases at V and 0 bases at J; junction bases unmatched: 9. Germline loops: CDR1 SGHNT, CDR2 YYREEE (reference sequence). The CDR3 sequence: CASSQGQGYATNEKLFF. CDR3 bases: TGTGCCAGCAGTCAAGGACAGGGCTATGCAACTAATGAAAAACTGTTTTTT.

The chain links TRBV6-5 to TRBJ1-6; D is unclear. The CDR3 covers 14 residues. V was trimmed by 4 bases and J by 8 bases, leaving 12 bases between them. Germline loops: CDR1 MNHEY, CDR2 SVGAGI. The CDR3 protein is CASSSGFGDSPLHF. The CDR3, as DNA: TGTGCCAGCAGTTCGGGTTTTGGAGATTCACCCCTCCACTTT.

The chain has TRBV7-9 and TRBJ1-6; 8 bases match TRBD1. The junction had 6 bases not matched to a gene; V was cut back by 3 bases and J by 11 bases. Germline lookup yields CDR1 SEHNR and CDR2 FQNEAQ (reference sequence). The CDR3 has 14 residues. The CDR3 bases are TGTGCCAGCAGCTTCCCGGGACAGGAGACACCCCTCCACTTT. The encoded protein is CASSFPGQETPLHF. Complete variable domain (other parts from reference TRBV7-9 and TRBJ1-6): DTGVSQNPRHKITKRGQNVTFRCDPISEHNRLYWYRQTLGQGPEFLTYFQNEAQLEKSRLLSDRFSAERPKGSFSTLEIQRTEQGDSAMYLCASSFPGQETPLHFGNGTRLTVT.

CDR3 loop: CASSKDRNTEAFF. The DNA of the CDR3 is TGTGCCAGCAGCAAGGACAGAAACACTGAAGCTTTCTTT. This chain links TRBV5-4 with TRBJ1-1; weak D call: TRBD1 (6 bases). Trimming pared 4 bases from V and 2 bases from J, leaving 9 bases between. This CDR3 is 13 amino acids long. CDR1 and CDR2 from the germline V gene are SGHNT and YYREEE (reference sequence).

This rearrangement joins TRBV2 to TRBJ2-7, with a weak D call TRBD2 (6 bases). The CDR3 totals 14 residues. CDR1 SNHLY and CDR2 FYNNEI come from the germline V gene. V was clipped by 0 bases and J by 7 bases, with 13 bases between them. CDR3 in DNA: TGTGCCAGCAGTGAAGCGCAACAGAGCGGGGAGCAGTACTTC. Translating gives CASSEAQQSGEQYF.

The chain couples TRBV28 to TRBJ1-5; weak D call: TRBD1 (6 bases). The CDR3 spans 16 residues. Trimming cost V 4 bases and J 6 bases, with 19 bases left between them. Germline CDR1 MDHEN, CDR2 SYDVKM. The CDR3 DNA is TGTGCCAGCAGTTCCCCCTGGCGGGGGGCTGTTCAGCCCCAGCATTTT. It yields the protein CASSSPWRGAVQPQHF.

The V and J genes are TRBV14 and TRBJ2-4; a possible D gene is TRBD2 (6 bases). The V and J ends lost 1 base and 0 bases respectively, with 19 bases between them. The CDR3 has 19 residues. Germline V gene data show CDR1 as SGHDN and CDR2 as FVKESK. The CDR3 DNA sequence: TGTGCCAGCAGCCAAGGGGACTGGGCAAGGGGCAGAGCCAAAAACATTCAGTACTTC. This translates into CASSQGDWARGRAKNIQYF.

The rearrangement uses TRBV6-1 and TRBJ2-1, with 9 nucleotides matching TRBD1. The V segment lost 7 bases and the J segment 7 bases; nucleotides outside the gene matches: 8. The CDR3 totals 14 residues. The germline V gene has CDR1 MNHNS and CDR2 SASEGT. The CDR3 protein is CASTTGTGLNEQFF. CDR3 nucleotides: TGTGCCAGCACAACCGGGACAGGGCTGAATGAGCAGTTCTTC.

The chain employs TRBV2 and TRBJ2-7, with TRBD1 identical over 7 bases. This CDR3 contains 15 residues. Trimming took 6 bases from V and 0 from J; bases not matched to a gene: 8. In germline, CDR1 is SNHLY, CDR2 FYNNEI. CDR3 nucleotides: TGTGCCAGCAGCGGAGACAGGGTCTCCTCCTACGAGCAGTACTTC. Protein product: CASSGDRVSSYEQYF. The whole variable domain, filled in from reference TRBV2 and TRBJ2-7, reads EPEVTQTPSHQVTQMGQEVILRCVPISNHLYFYWYRQILGQKVEFLVSFYNNEISEKSEIFDDQFSVERPDGSNFTLKIRSTKLEDSAMYFCASSGDRVSSYEQYFGPGTRLTVT.

As to this clone: The junction departs from germline at one end; a sequencing error may be responsible. This rearrangement joins TRBV27 to TRBJ2-2; the D gene is possibly TRBD2 (5 bases). Germline V gene data show CDR1 as MNHEY and CDR2 as SMNVEV (reference sequence). CDR3 length equals 17 residues. The CDR3 DNA sequence: TGTGCCAGCAGTTTGCGGACCCAGATTCCGAACACCGGGGAGTTGTTTTTT. Its translation is CASSLRTQIPNTGELFF.

This chain links TRBV28 with TRBJ2-2; perhaps TRBD1 as D (6 bases). V lost 7 bases and J 0 bases, leaving 15 bases between the germline ends. This CDR3 is built from 16 residues. The germline gives CDR1 MDHEN, CDR2 SYDVKM. The CDR3 nucleotides are TGTGCCAGCATCCGGGCAGGGGCAACGAACACCGGGGAGCTGTTTTTT. It yields the protein CASIRAGATNTGELFF.